This T cell receptor (beta chain) was captured by sequencing in a study of siplizumab effects on memory and regulatory T cells. The sample holds a few counts of this clone. Its antigen remains unidentified. Points from the study as a whole: Alloreactive CD4+ clones that could be mapped were on average about 74% Treg-derived with siplizumab, against about 25% in controls. Roughly 75-96% of dividing CD4+ or CD8+ clones were without an attributable naive or memory phenotype.

The CDR3 totals 11 residues. Germline CDR1 and CDR2: DFQATT and SNEGSKA (reference sequence). Germline trimming cut 5 bases from V and 12 bases from J; bases unmatched to any gene: 8. Assays examined about 10^5 TCR templates per sample. The repertoire was sequenced with immunoSEQ multiplex PCR; TCRdb's copy has only in-frame clones and lacks some. Here the sample spans 75,000 to 100,000 clones, about 95% being singletons. Sequencing was carried out using non-Treg CD4+ T cells sorted from blood. The rearrangement joins TRBV20-1 to TRBJ1-1; 8 bases match TRBD1. This sequence was found in a human donor in good health. In DNA form, the CDR3 reads TGCAGTGCTCAGGACAGGGTTCGAACTTTCTTT. This sequence encodes CSAQDRVRTFF.